This entry is about one T cell receptor (beta chain). Its cognate antigen is unknown. This sample is part of a study of lymphopenia after photon versus proton radiotherapy. Profiling relied on immunoSEQ multiplex PCR, and the TCRdb table lists in-frame clones only, not all of them. The data hold about 12,000 clones, with about 90% observed a single time. Points from the study as a whole: Post-nadir diversity loss with photons came from oligoclonal expansion, particularly CD8+ Temra cells.

CDR1 is SGDLS and CDR2 is YYNGEE in the germline V gene. Unmatched junction bases numbered 9, after V lost 4 bases and J lost 8 bases. This CDR3 contains 14 residues. This TCR came from a man aged 55 to 70 with pancreatic cancer. The sequences come from peripheral blood, collected from a patient treated with proton-based radiotherapy. The chain has TRBV9 and TRBJ2-3, with 8 bases lining up with TRBD2. The CDR3 loop reads CASSPRLAPATQYF. In DNA form, the CDR3 reads TGTGCCAGCAGCCCCAGACTAGCGCCGGCTACGCAGTATTTT.